The table lists the clone carrying this TCR beta chain with many counts. CDR1 is SGHAT and CDR2 is FQNNGV in the germline V gene. With 3 bases clipped from V and 8 bases from J, the junction kept 7 bases outside the gene matches. The CDR3 runs 14 residues. This sample is part of a study of blood T cell repertoires in COVID-19. Background on the study: Both acute and convalescent COVID-19 samples were obtained from the United States, Italy and Spain. T cells, B-cell-depleted T cells, or PBMCs supplied cDNA or gDNA.

Per the study methods: Estimation of nucleated cell counts was performed using reference gene primer amplification. The repertoire was sequenced with immunoSEQ multiplex PCR; TCRdb's copy has only in-frame clones and lacks some. Clone size and the V and J calls come from that table; the DNA yielded D and trimming. There are about 150,000 clones in the sample; 70% to 80% occur only once, and around 9.9% lies in the top ten. The source is a man aged 55 to 70 who had recovered from COVID-19. The sequenced sample was peripheral blood. The V gene is TRBV11-2, the J gene TRBJ2-1, with 7 bases that match TRBD2. The CDR3 bases are TGTGCCAGCAGCTTGTTTCGGGAGGTCCATGAGCAGTTCTTC. Amino acids: CASSLFREVHEQFF.